These 22 T cell receptor beta chains were sequenced from one sample in a study of Ad26.COV2.S vaccination and SARS-CoV-2 variants. Assay: immunoSEQ multiplex PCR; the TCRdb copy retains only in-frame clones and omits some. The repertoire holds over 110,000 clones, with roughly 88% as singletons. Sequencing was performed on peripheral blood, taken after recovery from COVID-19. These TCRs come from a human donor who had recovered from COVID-19.

In its sample, this clone ranks as medium-sized. The chain joins TRBV14 to TRBJ1-4, with TRBD1 matching 11 bases. This CDR3 region has 17 residues. Germline CDR1 SGHDN, CDR2 FVKESK. V shed 0 bases and J 6 bases; nucleotides not matched to a gene: 6. CDR3 nucleotide sequence: TGTGCCAGCAGCCAAGAAGGGACAGGGGGTTTGGATGAAAAACTGTTTTTT. This gives the protein CASSQEGTGGLDEKLFF.

The gene calls are TRBV6-5 and TRBJ1-4; D not resolved. V shed 2 bases and J shed 6 bases, with 7 bases lying between them. The CDR3 has 13 amino acids. Germline loops: CDR1 MNHEY, CDR2 SVGAGI. CDR3 sequence (DNA): TGTGCCAGCAGTTACAGTGCCTATGAAAAACTGTTTTTT. This sequence encodes CASSYSAYEKLFF.

The chain uses TRBV28 and TRBJ2-1; D remains unclear. CDR3 length equals 16 residues. The germline V gene has CDR1 MDHEN and CDR2 SYDVKM. Trimming took 4 bases from V and 0 from J, leaving 13 bases between them. For the CDR3, the DNA is TGTGCCAGCAGTTCGGCAGGACCGATCTCCTACAATGAGCAGTTCTTC. It codes for CASSSAGPISYNEQFF.

This clone was seen just once. The chain has TRBV5-6 and TRBJ2-6; no clear D gene. The germline V and J ends were trimmed by 6 bases and 5 bases, with 15 bases remaining between them. The germline CDR1 and CDR2 sequences are SGHDT and YYEEEE. There are 15 residues in the CDR3. The CDR3 sequence is CASIGVPPRANVLTF. CDR3 bases: TGTGCCAGCATTGGGGTCCCACCACGGGCCAACGTCCTGACTTTC.

The chain is built from TRBV27 and TRBJ2-5, with 11 bases fitting TRBD2. Germline loops: CDR1 MNHEY, CDR2 SMNVEV (reference sequence). V lost 3 bases, J lost 2 bases, and 11 bases stayed unmatched. This CDR3 comprises 18 residues. The CDR3 region has the DNA TGTGCCAGCAGTTTGGTGGCGGTTAGCGGGGGGGAACAAGAGACCCAGTACTTC. Protein sequence: CASSLVAVSGGEQETQYF.

This clone has a single count. CDR3: CASSPRSQGLGHTGELFF. As DNA, the CDR3 is TGTGCCAGCAGTCCCCGGTCACAGGGGTTGGGACACACCGGGGAGCTGTTTTTT. The chain joins TRBV28 to TRBJ2-2; 7 positions agree with TRBD1. The ends lost 5 bases at V and 3 bases at J; junction bases unmatched: 15. CDR3 length equals 18 residues. The germline gives CDR1 MDHEN, CDR2 SYDVKM.

The J gene is TRBJ1-3, the V gene TRBV9; D not resolved. Trimming cost V 0 bases and J 0 bases, with 4 bases left between them. This CDR3 comprises 14 residues. The germline V gene has CDR1 SGDLS and CDR2 YYNGEE. This CDR3 is CASSVGVSGNTIYF. The DNA for the CDR3 is TGTGCCAGCAGCGTAGGAGTCTCTGGAAACACCATATATTTT.

By share, this clone counts as medium-sized. The chain carries TRBV28 and TRBJ1-1; weak D call: TRBD1 (6 bases). Germline V gives CDR1 MDHEN, CDR2 SYDVKM. The CDR3 has 14 residues. The V end was cut by 6 bases, the J end by 5 bases, with 16 bases between. For the CDR3, the DNA is TGTGCCAGCAGACAGGGTATGGAAGATACTGAAGCTTTCTTT. It codes for CASRQGMEDTEAFF.

The rearrangement uses TRBV19 and TRBJ1-6; D not resolved. The CDR3 is 16 amino acids. The germline V gene has CDR1 LNHDA and CDR2 SQIVND (reference sequence). The germline V and J ends were trimmed by 6 bases and 10 bases, with 22 bases remaining between them. The CDR3 here is CASSTPGGGIGSPLHF. The CDR3 DNA reads as TGTGCCAGTAGCACTCCCGGAGGAGGGATTGGATCACCCCTCCACTTT.

The J gene is TRBJ2-2, the V gene TRBV18, with 11 positions matching TRBD2. This CDR3 contains 16 residues. V was clipped by 3 bases and J by 1 base; unmatched bases: 1. The germline gives CDR1 KGHSH, CDR2 LQKENI. The CDR3 DNA is TGTGCCAGCTCACCCCTAGCGGGGGGGAACACCGGGGAGCTGTTTTTT. Translating it yields CASSPLAGGNTGELFF.

The chain is built from TRBV15 and TRBJ2-3; 9 bases match TRBD2. Germline loops: CDR1 LNHNV, CDR2 YYDKDF (reference sequence). With 8 bases clipped from V and 1 base from J, the junction kept 7 bases outside the gene matches. The CDR3 length is 15 residues. The DNA for the CDR3 is TGTGCCACCCGAAAGCCTAGCGGGGGCACAGATACGCAGTATTTT. Translated, it gives CATRKPSGGTDTQYF. Complete variable domain (other parts from reference TRBV15 and TRBJ2-3): DAMVIQNPRYQVTQFGKPVTLSCSQTLNHNVMYWYQQKSSQAPKLLFHYYDKDFNNEADTPDNFQSRRPNTSFCFLDIRSPGLGDTAMYLCATRKPSGGTDTQYFGPGTRLTVL.

The chain has TRBV7-9 and TRBJ1-5, with 7 positions matching TRBD1. The CDR3 sequence is 15 residues long. The germline V gene has CDR1 SEHNR and CDR2 FQNEAQ (reference sequence). After removal of 1 base from V and 2 bases from J, the junction contained 2 bases not matched to a gene. The CDR3 DNA sequence: TGTGCCAGCAGCTTAGGAACAGGGGGCAATCAGCCCCAGCATTTT. The encoded protein is CASSLGTGGNQPQHF.

V usage is TRBV30 and J usage is TRBJ2-5; no definite D call. The V end was cut by 3 bases, the J end by 1 base, with 12 bases between. This CDR3 comprises 14 residues. CDR1 and CDR2 from the germline V gene are GTSNPN and SVGIG (reference sequence). The CDR3, as DNA: TGTGCCTGGAGCCGAGTAGTCCCCCAAGAGACCCAGTACTTC. Its protein is CAWSRVVPQETQYF. Filled out from reference TRBV30 and TRBJ2-5, the complete variable domain reads SQTIHQWPATLVQPVGSPLSLECTVEGTSNPNLYWYRQAAGRGLQLLFYSVGIGQISSEVPQNLSASRPQDRQFILSSKKLLLSDSGFYLCAWSRVVPQETQYFGPGTRLLVL.

V gene TRBV7-2 combines with J gene TRBJ1-4; 7 bases agree with TRBD1. Trimming at V came to 4 bases and at J to 4 bases, leaving 6 bases not matched to a gene. Germline values: CDR1 SGHTA, CDR2 FQGNSA. The CDR3 covers 15 residues. This chain's CDR3 is CASSSQGRGNEKLFF. The CDR3 DNA sequence: TGTGCCAGCAGCTCACAGGGGAGGGGTAATGAAAAACTGTTTTTT.

The chain carries TRBV5-4 and TRBJ2-2; weak D call: TRBD1 (8 bases). The CDR3 runs 18 residues. Per the germline V gene, CDR1 is SGHNT and CDR2 is YYREEE (reference sequence). The germline V and J ends were trimmed by 4 bases and 0 bases, with 19 bases remaining between them. The CDR3, as DNA: TGTGCCAGCAGCACCCGGACAGGGAGGGCCTCGAACACCGGGGAGCTGTTTTTT. Amino acids: CASSTRTGRASNTGELFF. Together with reference TRBV5-4 and TRBJ2-2, the CDR3 gives the full variable domain: ETGVTQSPTHLIKTRGQQVTLRCSSQSGHNTVSWYQQALGQGPQFIFQYYREEENGRGNFPPRFSGLQFPNYSSELNVNALELDDSALYLCASSTRTGRASNTGELFFGEGSRLTVL.

V gene TRBV12-2 combines with J gene TRBJ1-3; the DNA was not compared with TRBD1, the D call given in the table. TRBV12-2 is a documented pseudogene. The CDR3 consists of 14 residues. The CDR3 DNA reads as TGTGCAAGTCGAAGGACAGGCTCTGGAAACACCATATATTTT. It specifies CASRRTGSGNTIYF.

V is TRBV5-6 and J is TRBJ2-7; 7 bases map to TRBD1. CDR3 length: 17 amino acids. CDR1 SGHDT and CDR2 YYEEEE come from the germline V gene. The V gene end was trimmed by 0 bases and the J gene end by 3 bases; junction bases not matched to a gene: 12. The CDR3 bases are TGTGCCAGCAGCTTGGCCTTTCAGTTGGGACAGCACTACGAGCAGTACTTC. It specifies CASSLAFQLGQHYEQYF.

The chain employs TRBV28 and TRBJ1-5, with TRBD1 identical over 8 bases. Germline V gene data show CDR1 as MDHEN and CDR2 as SYDVKM. This CDR3 has 15 amino acids. The V gene end was trimmed by 3 bases and the J gene end by 5 bases; junction bases not matched to a gene: 6. In DNA, the CDR3 is TGTGCCAGCAGTTTCCCAGGGGGCGAGTATCAGCCCCAGCATTTT. Its translation is CASSFPGGEYQPQHF.

The J gene is TRBJ1-4, the V gene TRBV6-5; D is uncertain. Germline-derived CDR1 and CDR2 are MNHEY and SVGAGI. Trimming removed 5 bases from V and 8 bases from J, with 9 bases in between. The CDR3 loop spans 12 amino acids. The CDR3 sequence is CASSRPGEKLFF. DNA for the CDR3: TGTGCCAGCAGTCGACCAGGCGAAAAACTGTTTTTT.

The sample holds a few counts of this clone. This sequence joins TRBV7-2 and TRBJ1-1; 10 bases map to TRBD1. From germline, CDR1 is SGHTA and CDR2 FQGNSA. This CDR3 has 14 amino acids. V dropped 5 bases and J dropped 5; count of bases not matched to a gene: 5. CDR3 in amino acids: CASSLRTGGTEAFF. DNA for the CDR3: TGTGCCAGCAGCCTCCGGACAGGGGGGACTGAAGCTTTCTTT.

The genes are TRBV2 and TRBJ1-5, with 7 positions matching TRBD1. Germline V gene sequence: CDR1 SNHLY, CDR2 FYNNEI. This CDR3 is 13 amino acids long. Trimming took 5 bases from V and 8 from J; bases not matched to a gene: 6. CDR3 residues: CASSFDRVEPQHF. CDR3 DNA sequence: TGTGCCAGCAGTTTTGACAGGGTGGAGCCCCAGCATTTT.

About this clone: The same CDR3 can be traced to other DNA sequences in this sample. This rearrangement joins TRBV4-3 to TRBJ1-2; D is perhaps TRBD1 (6 bases). The germline CDR1 and CDR2 sequences are LGHNA and YSLEER. The CDR3 is made up of 14 amino acids. Trimming left V 0 bases short and J 2 bases short, with 7 bases between. CDR3 amino acids: CASSQEQGNYGYTF. In nucleotides, the CDR3 is TGCGCCAGCAGCCAAGAGCAGGGGAACTATGGCTACACCTTC.